This T cell receptor (beta chain) was found in a study of blood T cell repertoires in COVID-19. The CDR3 has 15 amino acids. Germline loops: CDR1 SGHRS, CDR2 YFSETQ. With 4 bases removed from V and 7 bases from J, the gap between germline ends came to 18 bases. Produced via immunoSEQ multiplex PCR; TCRdb's table is partial and in-frame only. The data hold around 230,000 clones, with over 70% observed a single time. The origin of this receptor is a woman between 45 and 65 years old with acute or convalescent COVID-19. The chain uses TRBV5-1 and TRBJ1-5; D perhaps matches TRBD1 (6 bases). Sequenced input: peripheral blood. The CDR3 coding sequence is TGCGCCAGCAGCCTCGACGGGGGGGGACAACAGCCCCAGCATTTT. Translated, it gives CASSLDGGGQQPQHF.